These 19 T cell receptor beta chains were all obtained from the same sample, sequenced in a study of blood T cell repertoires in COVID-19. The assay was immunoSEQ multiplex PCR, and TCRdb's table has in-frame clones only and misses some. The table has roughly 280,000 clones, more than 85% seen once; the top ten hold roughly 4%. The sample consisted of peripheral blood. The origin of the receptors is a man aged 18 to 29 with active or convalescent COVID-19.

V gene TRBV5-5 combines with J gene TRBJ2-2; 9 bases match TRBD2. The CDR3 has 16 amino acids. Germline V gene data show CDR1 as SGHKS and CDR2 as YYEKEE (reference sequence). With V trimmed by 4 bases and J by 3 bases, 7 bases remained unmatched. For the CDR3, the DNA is TGTGCCAGCAGCCCTACAGCGGGGGGTTACACCGGGGAGCTGTTTTTT. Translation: CASSPTAGGYTGELFF.

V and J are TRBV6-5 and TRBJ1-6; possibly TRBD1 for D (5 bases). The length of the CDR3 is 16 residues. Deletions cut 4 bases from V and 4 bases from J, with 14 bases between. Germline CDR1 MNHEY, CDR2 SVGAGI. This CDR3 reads CASSSHQGFYNSPLHF. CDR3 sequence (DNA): TGTGCCAGCAGTTCCCACCAGGGATTTTATAATTCACCCCTCCACTTT.

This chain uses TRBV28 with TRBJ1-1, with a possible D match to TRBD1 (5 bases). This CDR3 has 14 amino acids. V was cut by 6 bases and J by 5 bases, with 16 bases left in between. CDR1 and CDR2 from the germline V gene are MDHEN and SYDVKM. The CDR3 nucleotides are TGTGCCAGCAGCAGCCGGGGGGGTGGAACTGAAGCTTTCTTT. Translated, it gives CASSSRGGGTEAFF.

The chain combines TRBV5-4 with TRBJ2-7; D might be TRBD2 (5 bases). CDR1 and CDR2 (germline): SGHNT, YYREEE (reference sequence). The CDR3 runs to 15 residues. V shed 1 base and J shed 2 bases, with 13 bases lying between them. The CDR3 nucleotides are TGTGCCAGCAGCTTGTCTAGCACGGGGACCTACGAGCAGTACTTC. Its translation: CASSLSSTGTYEQYF.

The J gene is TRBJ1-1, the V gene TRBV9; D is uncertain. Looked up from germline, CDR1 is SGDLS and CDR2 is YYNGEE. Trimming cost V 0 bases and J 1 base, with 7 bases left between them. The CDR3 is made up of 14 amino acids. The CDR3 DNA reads TGTGCCAGCAGCGTAGTTCCTTCGAACACTGAAGCTTTCTTT. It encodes CASSVVPSNTEAFF.

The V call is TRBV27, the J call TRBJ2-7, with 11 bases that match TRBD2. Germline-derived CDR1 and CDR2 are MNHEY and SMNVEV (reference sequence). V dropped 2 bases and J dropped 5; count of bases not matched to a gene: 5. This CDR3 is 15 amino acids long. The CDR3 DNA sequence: TGTGCCAGCAGTTTAACTAGCGGGAGTCGCGACGAGCAGTACTTC. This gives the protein CASSLTSGSRDEQYF.

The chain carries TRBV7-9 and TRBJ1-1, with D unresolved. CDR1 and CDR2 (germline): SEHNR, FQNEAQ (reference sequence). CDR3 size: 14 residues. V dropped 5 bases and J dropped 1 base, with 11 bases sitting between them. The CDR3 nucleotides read TGTGCCAGCAGCCCGTACACGGGGAACACTGAAGCTTTCTTT. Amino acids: CASSPYTGNTEAFF.

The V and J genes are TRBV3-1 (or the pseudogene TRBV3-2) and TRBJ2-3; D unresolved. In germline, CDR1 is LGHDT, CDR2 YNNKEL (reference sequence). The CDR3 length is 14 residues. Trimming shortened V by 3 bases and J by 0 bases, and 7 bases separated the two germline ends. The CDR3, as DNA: TGTGCCAGCAGCCATCCCCAGAGCACAGATACGCAGTATTTT. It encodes CASSHPQSTDTQYF.

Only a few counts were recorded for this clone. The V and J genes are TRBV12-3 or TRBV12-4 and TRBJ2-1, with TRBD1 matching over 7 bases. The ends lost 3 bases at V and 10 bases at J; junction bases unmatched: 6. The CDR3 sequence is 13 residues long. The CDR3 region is CASSLPTGVEQFF. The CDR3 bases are TGTGCCAGCAGTTTGCCTACAGGGGTCGAGCAGTTCTTC.

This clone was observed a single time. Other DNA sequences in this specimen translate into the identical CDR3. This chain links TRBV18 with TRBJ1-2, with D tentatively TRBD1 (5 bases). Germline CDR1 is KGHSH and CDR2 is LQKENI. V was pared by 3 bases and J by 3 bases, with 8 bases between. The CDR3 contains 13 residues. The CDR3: CASSPGGDYGYTF. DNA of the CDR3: TGTGCCAGCTCACCGGGGGGAGACTATGGCTACACCTTC.

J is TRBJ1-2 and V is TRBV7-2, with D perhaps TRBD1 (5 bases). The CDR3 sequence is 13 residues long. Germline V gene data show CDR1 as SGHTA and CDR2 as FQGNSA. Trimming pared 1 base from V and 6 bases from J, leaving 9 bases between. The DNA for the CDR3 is TGTGCCAGCAGCTTAGATTCAGGGAATGGCTACACCTTC. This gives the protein CASSLDSGNGYTF.

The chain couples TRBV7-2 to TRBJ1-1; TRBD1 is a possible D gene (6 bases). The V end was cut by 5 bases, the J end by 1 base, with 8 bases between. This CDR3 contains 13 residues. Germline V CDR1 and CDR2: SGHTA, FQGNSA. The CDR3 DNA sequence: TGTGCCAGCAGCCAGGGGTGGAACACTGAAGCTTTCTTT. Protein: CASSQGWNTEAFF.

The DNA of the CDR3 is TGTGCCAGCACCACGGGGGGCCTGAACACCGGGGAGCTGTTTTTT. Its translation is CASTTGGLNTGELFF. The genes are TRBV6-5 and TRBJ2-2; D is perhaps TRBD2 (7 bases). The germline V gene encodes CDR1 MNHEY and CDR2 SVGAGI. This CDR3 spans 15 amino acids. Trimming removed 7 bases from V and 1 base from J, with 13 bases in between.

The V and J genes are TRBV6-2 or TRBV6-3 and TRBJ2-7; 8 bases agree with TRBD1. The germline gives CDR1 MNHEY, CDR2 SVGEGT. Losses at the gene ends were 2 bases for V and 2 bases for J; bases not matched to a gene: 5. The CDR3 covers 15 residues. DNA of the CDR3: TGTGCCAGCAGTTACGGACAGGGAGATCCCTACGAGCAGTACTTC. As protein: CASSYGQGDPYEQYF.

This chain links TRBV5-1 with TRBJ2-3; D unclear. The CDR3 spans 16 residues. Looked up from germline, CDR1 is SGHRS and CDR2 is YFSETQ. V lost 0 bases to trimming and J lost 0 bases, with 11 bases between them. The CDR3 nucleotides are TGCGCCAGCAGCTTGGGTAGCAGCACGAGCACAGATACGCAGTATTTT. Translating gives CASSLGSSTSTDTQYF.

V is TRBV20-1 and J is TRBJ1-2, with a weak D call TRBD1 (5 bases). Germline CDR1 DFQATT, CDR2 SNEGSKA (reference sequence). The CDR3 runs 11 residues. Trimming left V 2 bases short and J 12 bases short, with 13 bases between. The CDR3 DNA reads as TGCAGTGCTAGATCCCTACAGGAGAACACCTTC. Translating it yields CSARSLQENTF.

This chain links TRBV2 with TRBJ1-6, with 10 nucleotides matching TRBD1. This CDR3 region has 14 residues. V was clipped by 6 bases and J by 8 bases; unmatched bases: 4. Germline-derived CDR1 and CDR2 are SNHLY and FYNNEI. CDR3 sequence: CASSFGQGDSPLHF. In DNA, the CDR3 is TGTGCCAGCAGCTTTGGACAGGGGGATTCACCCCTCCACTTT.

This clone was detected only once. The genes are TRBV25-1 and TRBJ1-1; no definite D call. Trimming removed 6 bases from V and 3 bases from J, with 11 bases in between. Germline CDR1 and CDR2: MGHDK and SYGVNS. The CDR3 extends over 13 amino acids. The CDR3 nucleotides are TGTGCCAGCAGAAGAGGTCGGGACACTGAAGCTTTCTTT. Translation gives CASRRGRDTEAFF.

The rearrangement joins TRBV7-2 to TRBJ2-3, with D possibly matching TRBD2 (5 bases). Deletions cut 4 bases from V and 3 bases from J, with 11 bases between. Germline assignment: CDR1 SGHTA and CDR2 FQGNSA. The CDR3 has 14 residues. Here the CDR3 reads CASSWTGGTDTQYF. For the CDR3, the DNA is TGTGCCAGCAGCTGGACGGGCGGGACAGATACGCAGTATTTT. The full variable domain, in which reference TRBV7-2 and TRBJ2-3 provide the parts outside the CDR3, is GAGVSQSPSNKVTEKGKDVELRCDPISGHTALYWYRQSLGQGLEFLIYFQGNSAPDKSGLPSDRFSAERTGGSVSTLTIQRTQQEDSAVYLCASSWTGGTDTQYFGPGTRLTVL.